One and the same sample provided the 18 T cell receptor beta chains below, sequenced in a study of blood T cell repertoires in COVID-19. Here immunoSEQ multiplex PCR was the method, and the copy in TCRdb shows in-frame clones only, minus some. In the table there are fewer than 250,000 clones, over 70% of which are singletons. Specimen: peripheral blood. These receptors were collected from a man in his sixties with acute or convalescent COVID-19.

The chain has TRBV24-1 and TRBJ2-5, with 11 positions matching TRBD1. V was clipped by 3 bases and J by 3 bases; unmatched bases: 5. The CDR3 spans 16 residues. Germline V lookup: CDR1 KGHDR, CDR2 SFDVKD. CDR3 protein: CATSDPGQGAKETQYF. Here the CDR3 DNA reads TGTGCCACCAGTGATCCCGGACAGGGGGCAAAAGAGACCCAGTACTTC.

The chain uses TRBV4-3 and TRBJ2-1; D is uncertain. V lost 0 bases and J 4 bases, leaving 10 bases between the germline ends. The length of the CDR3 is 15 residues. Germline values: CDR1 LGHNA, CDR2 YSLEER. The DNA of the CDR3 is TGCGCCAGCAGCCAAGAAGGAGAACTTTACAATGAGCAGTTCTTC. Translation: CASSQEGELYNEQFF.

This clone was recorded a few times. This chain connects TRBV11-2 to TRBJ2-3; maybe TRBD2 (6 bases). This CDR3 spans 13 amino acids. Deletions cut 0 bases from V and 8 bases from J, with 9 bases between. Germline CDR1 SGHAT, CDR2 FQNNGV. CDR3 loop: CASSLEGGVTQYF. The CDR3 nucleotides read TGTGCCAGCAGCTTAGAGGGGGGAGTTACGCAGTATTTT.

This clone was found a few times. The same CDR3 can be traced to other DNA sequences in this sample. This chain connects TRBV6-6 to TRBJ2-1, with D possibly matching TRBD2 (6 bases). Germline V lookup: CDR1 MNHNY, CDR2 SVGAGI (reference sequence). Trimming took 6 bases from V and 1 from J, leaving 7 bases between them. CDR3 size: 13 residues. The CDR3 loop reads CASSGGSYNEQFF. CDR3 bases: TGTGCCAGCAGCGGGGGTTCCTACAATGAGCAGTTCTTC.

The chain couples TRBV12-5 to TRBJ1-1; D may be TRBD1 (6 bases). V dropped 0 bases and J dropped 4 bases, with 12 bases sitting between them. This CDR3 has 15 amino acids. Germline V gene sequence: CDR1 LGHNT, CDR2 FRNRAP. CDR3: CASGLVSGEGTEAFF. The DNA for the CDR3 is TGTGCTAGTGGTTTGGTTTCAGGGGAGGGCACTGAAGCTTTCTTT.

The chain links TRBV3-1 (or the pseudogene TRBV3-2) to TRBJ1-2, with a possible D match to TRBD1 (5 bases). V was pared by 0 bases and J by 8 bases, with 19 bases between. CDR1 LGHDT and CDR2 YNNKEL come from the germline V gene (reference sequence). The CDR3 sequence is 16 residues long. CDR3 protein: CASSQDIRRGTIGYTF. The CDR3 nucleotides read TGTGCCAGCAGCCAAGATATCAGGAGGGGCACGATAGGCTACACCTTC.

The V and J genes are TRBV7-2 and TRBJ1-5, with 10 nucleotides matching TRBD1. V gave up 1 base and J gave up 6 bases; unmatched junction bases: 6. Germline-derived CDR1 and CDR2 are SGHTA and FQGNSA. The CDR3 extends over 16 amino acids. CDR3: CASSLDGTGASQPQHF. CDR3 in DNA: TGTGCCAGCAGCTTAGACGGGACAGGGGCATCTCAGCCCCAGCATTTT.

The rearrangement joins TRBV28 to TRBJ2-3; 7 positions agree with TRBD2. The CDR3 contains 14 residues. The germline gives CDR1 MDHEN, CDR2 SYDVKM. V was pared by 1 base and J by 3 bases, with 1 base of the junction left unmatched. CDR3 protein: CASSLLLATDTQYF. The CDR3 DNA reads TGTGCCAGCAGTTTATTACTAGCGACAGATACGCAGTATTTT.

V usage is TRBV6-5 and J usage is TRBJ1-2; 11 bases are a match to TRBD1. The V and J ends lost 8 bases and 3 bases, in that order; junction bases with no gene match: 8. In germline, CDR1 is MNHEY, CDR2 SVGAGI. CDR3 length: 15 amino acids. CDR3 in DNA: TGTGCCAGCCAACCTGGGGGACAGGGGGACTATGGCTACACCTTC. Protein: CASQPGGQGDYGYTF.

The genes are TRBV27 and TRBJ2-7; no firm D call. The V gene's germline CDR1 is MNHEY and CDR2 SMNVEV (reference sequence). The CDR3 is 13 amino acids. The V end lost 3 bases, the J end lost 2 bases, and 8 bases lay between the germline ends. The chain's CDR3 is CASSFIGAYEQYF. For the CDR3, the DNA is TGTGCCAGCAGTTTTATCGGAGCCTACGAGCAGTACTTC.

This clone has only a few counts. This chain joins TRBV29-1 and TRBJ2-7; 8 bases fit TRBD1. V was pared by 6 bases and J by 6 bases, with 13 bases of the junction left unmatched. Germline loops: CDR1 SQVTM, CDR2 ANQGSEA. This CDR3 is 14 amino acids long. The CDR3 nucleotides are TGCAGCGTCCGAGTCGGGACAGGTATCTCCGAGCAGTACTTC. Its translation: CSVRVGTGISEQYF.

As DNA, the CDR3 is TGTGCCAGCAGCTTAAACCCCGCTAGCGGAGGCACAGATACGCAGTATTTT. It translates to CASSLNPASGGTDTQYF. The chain combines TRBV7-3 with TRBJ2-3, with 7 bases aligning to TRBD2. After removal of 1 base from V and 1 base from J, the junction contained 8 bases not matched to a gene. Germline V gene data show CDR1 as SGHTA and CDR2 as FQGTGA. The CDR3 contains 17 residues. The whole variable domain, remainder taken from reference TRBV7-3 and TRBJ2-3, is GAGVSQTPSNKVTEKGKYVELRCDPISGHTALYWYRQSLGQGPEFLIYFQGTGAADDSGLPNDRFFAVRPEGSVSTLKIQRTERGDSAVYLCASSLNPASGGTDTQYFGPGTRLTVL.

The V call is TRBV7-9, the J call TRBJ1-1; D is ambiguous. Germline loops: CDR1 SEHNR, CDR2 FQNEAQ (reference sequence). There are 13 residues in the CDR3. Trimming removed 2 bases from V and 7 bases from J, with 11 bases in between. The CDR3 DNA reads as TGTGCCAGCAGCTTACTGTCGGGAGGTGAAGCTTTCTTT. It encodes CASSLLSGGEAFF.

The V call is TRBV19, the J call TRBJ1-1; maybe TRBD1 (5 bases). The length of the CDR3 is 14 residues. Germline CDR1 LNHDA, CDR2 SQIVND (reference sequence). The V end was cut by 3 bases, the J end by 6 bases, with 14 bases between. The CDR3 sequence is CASSIWGRAPEAFF. The CDR3 region has the DNA TGTGCCAGTAGTATCTGGGGCCGGGCGCCTGAAGCTTTCTTT.

The genes are TRBV4-2 and TRBJ2-7; 7 positions agree with TRBD2. The ends lost 5 bases at V and 4 bases at J; junction bases unmatched: 11. This CDR3 region has 15 residues. CDR1 is LGHNA, CDR2 YNFKEQ, per germline. CDR3 region: CASSREGTNSYEQYF. For the CDR3, the DNA is TGTGCCAGCAGCAGAGAAGGGACTAATAGTTACGAGCAGTACTTC.

The chain couples TRBV4-2 to TRBJ2-3; 10 bases agree with TRBD2. J was trimmed by 3 bases and V by 0 bases; bases with no gene match: 12. Germline lookup yields CDR1 LGHNA and CDR2 YNFKEQ. This CDR3 is built from 19 residues. CDR3 amino acids: CASSQEFVAGGPRTDTQYF. DNA for the CDR3: TGTGCCAGCAGCCAAGAATTCGTAGCGGGGGGTCCTCGGACAGATACGCAGTATTTT.

The V and J genes are TRBV10-3 and TRBJ2-1, with 8 bases matching TRBD2. Germline V lookup: CDR1 ENHRY, CDR2 SYGVKD. The CDR3 is 12 amino acids. J gave up 1 base and V 11 bases, and 1 base lay outside the gene matches. CDR3 loop: CAASGSYNEQFF. CDR3 sequence (DNA): TGTGCCGCTAGCGGGTCCTACAATGAGCAGTTCTTC.

V gene TRBV5-4 combines with J gene TRBJ2-2; TRBD2 matches at 7 bases. CDR3 length: 16 amino acids. Trimming cost V 6 bases and J 7 bases; bases outside gene matches: 15. Germline loops: CDR1 SGHNT, CDR2 YYREEE (reference sequence). The CDR3 DNA sequence: TGTGCCAGCACCACTGGGGGGGGAATTTCGAGCGGGGAGCTGTTTTTT. Amino acid sequence: CASTTGGGISSGELFF.